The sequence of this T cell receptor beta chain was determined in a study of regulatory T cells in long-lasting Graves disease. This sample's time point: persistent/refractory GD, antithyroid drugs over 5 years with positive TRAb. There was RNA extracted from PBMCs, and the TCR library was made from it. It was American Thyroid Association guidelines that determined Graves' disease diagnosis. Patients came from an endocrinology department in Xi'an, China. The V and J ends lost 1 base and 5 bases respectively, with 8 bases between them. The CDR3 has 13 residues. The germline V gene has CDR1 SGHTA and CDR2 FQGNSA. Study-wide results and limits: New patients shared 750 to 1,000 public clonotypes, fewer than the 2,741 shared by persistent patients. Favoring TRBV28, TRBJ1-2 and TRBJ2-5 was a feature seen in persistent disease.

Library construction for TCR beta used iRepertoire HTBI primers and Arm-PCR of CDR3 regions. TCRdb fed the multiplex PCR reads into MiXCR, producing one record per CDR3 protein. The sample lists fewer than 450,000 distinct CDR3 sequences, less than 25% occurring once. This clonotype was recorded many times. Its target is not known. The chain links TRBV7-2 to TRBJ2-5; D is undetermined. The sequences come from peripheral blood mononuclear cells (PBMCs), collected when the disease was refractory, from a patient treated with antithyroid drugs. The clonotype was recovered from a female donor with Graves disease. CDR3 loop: CASSLGVRETQYF. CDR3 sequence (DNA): TGTGCCAGCAGCTTAGGGGTCCGGGAGACCCAGTACTTC.